A selection of T cell receptor beta chains follows, all from one sample in a study of blood T cell repertoires in COVID-19. The data were produced by immunoSEQ multiplex PCR, yet TCRdb's version contains in-frame clones alone and is incomplete. Among 120,000 to 150,000 clones listed, approximately 90% were seen once. Sequencing input: peripheral blood. These receptors were taken from a human donor in a cohort sampled during active COVID-19. Each CDR3 is given with its conserved first and last residue. Fields, in order: CDR3 protein, CDR3 DNA, clone size, J gene, V gene, D gene, CDR3 length. The D gene is left open where the match is weak. Clone size is shown for a subset of rows, as once, few, many or a class of expanded clone.

CDR3: CASSLAGGPNEQFF
DNA: TGTGCCAGCAGTCTAGCGGGGGGGCCCAATGAGCAGTTCTTC
size: -
J: TRBJ2-1
V: TRBV6-2/TRBV6-3
D: TRBD2
length: 14

CDR3: CASSYSRGGNQPQHF
DNA: TGTGCCAGCAGTTACTCCAGGGGTGGCAATCAGCCCCAGCATTTT
size: -
J: TRBJ1-5
V: TRBV6-6
D: -
length: 15

CDR3: CASRVRGGTLYEQYF
DNA: TGTGCCAGCAGAGTTCGCGGGGGAACTCTCTACGAGCAGTACTTC
size: -
J: TRBJ2-7
V: TRBV11-2
D: TRBD2
length: 15

CDR3: CASMRTVYEQYF
DNA: TGTGCCAGCATGCGGACTGTCTACGAGCAGTACTTC
size: -
J: TRBJ2-7
V: TRBV2
D: -
length: 12

CDR3: CASSPHQDQPQHF
DNA: TGTGCCAGCTCACCACATCAGGATCAGCCCCAGCATTTT
size: once
J: TRBJ1-5
V: TRBV18
D: -
length: 13

CDR3: CASSPPGAGANVLTF
DNA: TGTGCCAGCAGTCCGCCCGGGGCTGGGGCCAACGTCCTGACTTTC
size: -
J: TRBJ2-6
V: TRBV6-5
D: -
length: 15

CDR3: CASSLEAGSNQPQHF
DNA: TGTGCCAGCAGCTTAGAGGCAGGGAGCAATCAGCCCCAGCATTTT
size: -
J: TRBJ1-5
V: TRBV7-2
D: -
length: 15

CDR3: CASSKLFAGNEQFF
DNA: TGTGCCAGCAGCAAACTGTTCGCGGGCAATGAGCAGTTCTTC
size: -
J: TRBJ2-1
V: TRBV5-4
D: -
length: 14

CDR3: CSTGTPPTQYF
DNA: TGCAGTACCGGGACTCCCCCAACGCAGTATTTT
size: -
J: TRBJ2-3
V: TRBV20-1
D: -
length: 11

CDR3: CASSFAGYSGNTIYF
DNA: TGTGCCAGCAGTTTTGCAGGGTACTCTGGAAACACCATATATTTT
size: few
J: TRBJ1-3
V: TRBV11-2
D: -
length: 15

CDR3: CASSYSRNLNTEAFF
DNA: TGTGCCAGCAGTTACTCGAGAAACTTAAACACTGAAGCTTTCTTT
size: -
J: TRBJ1-1
V: TRBV6-6
D: -
length: 15

CDR3: CASSFTGGNYGYTF
DNA: TGTGCCAGCAGCTTCACGGGAGGTAACTATGGCTACACCTTC
size: -
J: TRBJ1-2
V: TRBV6-5
D: -
length: 14

CDR3: CASTTNEGQGEKLFF
DNA: TGTGCCAGCACCACTAACGAGGGGCAGGGGGAAAAACTGTTTTTT
size: -
J: TRBJ1-4
V: TRBV2
D: -
length: 15

CDR3: CASSLSPGENTEAFF
DNA: TGTGCCAGCAGCTTAAGTCCAGGGGAGAACACTGAAGCTTTCTTT
size: few
J: TRBJ1-1
V: TRBV7-3
D: -
length: 15

CDR3: CASSQEFVGLKISSYNSPLHF
DNA: TGCGCCAGCAGCCAAGAATTTGTAGGACTCAAGATAAGCTCCTATAATTCACCCCTCCACTTT
size: -
J: TRBJ1-6
V: TRBV4-3
D: -
length: 21

CDR3: CATSRVEAGYGYTF
DNA: TGTGCCACCAGCAGAGTTGAGGCGGGCTATGGCTACACCTTC
size: -
J: TRBJ1-2
V: TRBV15
D: -
length: 14

CDR3: CASSEKGGSYNEQFF
DNA: TGTGCCAGCAGTGAAAAAGGGGGCTCCTACAATGAGCAGTTCTTC
size: -
J: TRBJ2-1
V: TRBV6-4
D: -
length: 15

CDR3: CASSERQAYSNQPQHF
DNA: TGTGCCAGCAGTGAGAGACAGGCGTATAGCAATCAGCCCCAGCATTTT
size: -
J: TRBJ1-5
V: TRBV6-1
D: -
length: 16

CDR3: CAISDPNQPQHF
DNA: TGTGCCATCAGTGACCCGAATCAGCCCCAGCATTTT
size: -
J: TRBJ1-5
V: TRBV10-3
D: -
length: 12

CDR3: CASSQGREQPQHF
DNA: TGCGCCAGCAGCCAAGGGAGGGAACAGCCCCAGCATTTT
size: -
J: TRBJ1-5
V: TRBV4-3
D: -
length: 13

CDR3: CASSLEGRGGYNEQFF
DNA: TGTGCCAGCAGCTTGGAGGGCCGCGGGGGGTACAATGAGCAGTTCTTC
size: once
J: TRBJ2-1
V: TRBV7-2
D: TRBD2
length: 16

CDR3: CASSYGQGGYYGYTF
DNA: TGTGCCAGCAGTTACGGACAGGGGGGATACTATGGCTACACCTTC
size: -
J: TRBJ1-2
V: TRBV2
D: TRBD1
length: 15

CDR3: CASSCVRAGTAPDSTF
DNA: TGTGCCAGCAGTTGCGTAAGGGCGGGGACAGCGCCTGATTCCACCTTC
size: -
J: TRBJ2-7
V: TRBV6-5
D: -
length: 16

CDR3: CASSIEPGGVRTEAFF
DNA: TGTGCCAGTAGTATAGAGCCGGGGGGAGTGAGAACTGAAGCTTTCTTT
size: -
J: TRBJ1-1
V: TRBV19
D: -
length: 16

CDR3: CASTRSQGTFSGNTIYF
DNA: TGTGCCAGTACCCGTTCACAGGGGACCTTCTCTGGAAACACCATATATTTT
size: -
J: TRBJ1-3
V: TRBV19
D: TRBD1
length: 17

CDR3: CATSDYDRAGWYTGELFF
DNA: TGTGCCACCAGTGATTACGACAGGGCAGGGTGGTACACCGGGGAGCTGTTTTTT
size: -
J: TRBJ2-2
V: TRBV24-1
D: TRBD1
length: 18

CDR3: CASSLAEGSREQYF
DNA: TGCGCCAGCAGCTTGGCGGAAGGCTCTAGGGAGCAGTACTTC
size: -
J: TRBJ2-7
V: TRBV5-1
D: -
length: 14

CDR3: CASSRPGEDTQYF
DNA: TGTGCCAGCAGCCGTCCAGGGGAAGATACGCAGTATTTT
size: -
J: TRBJ2-3
V: TRBV7-2
D: -
length: 13

CDR3: CASSVARGTEAFF
DNA: TGTGCCAGCAGCGTAGCCAGGGGCACTGAAGCTTTCTTT
size: -
J: TRBJ1-1
V: TRBV9
D: -
length: 13

CDR3: CASGLGTSGGEETQYF
DNA: TGTGCTAGTGGTCTAGGGACTAGCGGGGGGGAAGAGACCCAGTACTTC
size: -
J: TRBJ2-5
V: TRBV12-5
D: TRBD2
length: 16

CDR3: CAISSPRLAGVYNEQFF
DNA: TGTGCCATCAGTTCCCCGCGGCTAGCGGGGGTCTACAATGAGCAGTTCTTC
size: once
J: TRBJ2-1
V: TRBV10-3
D: TRBD2
length: 17

CDR3: CASSIRGKDNEQFF
DNA: TGTGCCAGTAGTATCCGCGGGAAGGACAATGAGCAGTTCTTC
size: -
J: TRBJ2-1
V: TRBV19
D: -
length: 14

CDR3: CAWTNYGGYYEQYF
DNA: TGTGCCTGGACAAACTACGGAGGTTACTACGAGCAGTACTTC
size: once
J: TRBJ2-7
V: TRBV30
D: -
length: 14

CDR3: CASSLGSTYEQYF
DNA: TGCGCCAGCAGCTTGGGCAGTACCTACGAGCAGTACTTC
size: -
J: TRBJ2-7
V: TRBV5-1
D: -
length: 13

CDR3: CASSYLGGSYEQYF
DNA: TGTGCCAGCAGTTACCTCGGAGGCTCCTACGAGCAGTACTTC
size: -
J: TRBJ2-7
V: TRBV6-5
D: -
length: 14

CDR3: CASSIEEGSVQPQHF
DNA: TGTGCCAGTAGTATAGAAGAGGGTTCGGTTCAGCCCCAGCATTTT
size: few
J: TRBJ1-5
V: TRBV19
D: -
length: 15

CDR3: CASSTSRQGASNYGYTF
DNA: TGTGCCAGCAGCACCAGCCGACAGGGGGCCTCTAACTATGGCTACACCTTC
size: -
J: TRBJ1-2
V: TRBV5-4
D: TRBD1
length: 17

CDR3: CASSTTGVGTGELFF
DNA: TGTGCCAGCAGTACGACAGGGGTGGGCACCGGGGAGCTGTTTTTT
size: -
J: TRBJ2-2
V: TRBV6-5
D: TRBD1
length: 15

CDR3: CASSDDRAPQETQYF
DNA: TGTGCCAGCAGCGACGACAGGGCCCCCCAAGAGACCCAGTACTTC
size: few
J: TRBJ2-5
V: TRBV5-4
D: TRBD1
length: 15

CDR3: CASSSTGLYYEQYF
DNA: TGTGCCAGTAGTAGTACAGGGCTCTACTACGAGCAGTACTTC
size: -
J: TRBJ2-7
V: TRBV19
D: -
length: 14

CDR3: CASSQSGGGPETQYF
DNA: TGTGCCAGCAGCCAAAGCGGGGGGGGCCCGGAGACCCAGTACTTC
size: -
J: TRBJ2-5
V: TRBV4-2
D: TRBD2
length: 15

CDR3: CASSPQAVNEKLFF
DNA: TGTGCCAGCAGTCCACAGGCGGTTAATGAAAAACTGTTTTTT
size: once
J: TRBJ1-4
V: TRBV6-5
D: -
length: 14

CDR3: CASSQDRAGNSPLHF
DNA: TGTGCCAGCAGCCAGGACAGGGCCGGGAATTCACCCCTCCACTTT
size: -
J: TRBJ1-6
V: TRBV5-4
D: TRBD1
length: 15

CDR3: CASSQDSQGSYGYTF
DNA: TGTGCCAGCAGCCAAGATTCACAGGGGAGTTATGGCTACACCTTC
size: -
J: TRBJ1-2
V: TRBV4-2
D: TRBD1
length: 15

CDR3: CASSARGYNEQFF
DNA: TGTGCCAGTAGTGCACGGGGGTACAATGAGCAGTTCTTC
size: -
J: TRBJ2-1
V: TRBV19
D: -
length: 13

CDR3: CASVKTDTQYF
DNA: TGTGCCAGCGTCAAAACAGATACGCAGTATTTT
size: -
J: TRBJ2-3
V: TRBV12-3/TRBV12-4
D: -
length: 11

CDR3: CASSQAGWPLTEAFF
DNA: TGTGCCAGCAGCCAAGCGGGCTGGCCCTTAACTGAAGCTTTCTTT
size: -
J: TRBJ1-1
V: TRBV5-4
D: -
length: 15

CDR3: CASRQTGSPQETQYF
DNA: TGTGCCAGCAGACAAACAGGGAGTCCCCAAGAGACCCAGTACTTC
size: once
J: TRBJ2-5
V: TRBV7-3
D: -
length: 15

CDR3: CASSLTGQGGNYGYTF
DNA: TGTGCCAGCTCACTCACTGGACAGGGCGGGAACTATGGCTACACCTTC
size: -
J: TRBJ1-2
V: TRBV18
D: TRBD1
length: 16

CDR3: CASSVGGDYGYTF
DNA: TGTGCCAGCAGCGTAGGGGGGGACTATGGCTACACCTTC
size: -
J: TRBJ1-2
V: TRBV9
D: -
length: 13

CDR3: CASLARGVNEQFF
DNA: TGTGCCAGTTTGGCCCGGGGGGTCAATGAGCAGTTCTTC
size: once
J: TRBJ2-1
V: TRBV12-3/TRBV12-4
D: TRBD2
length: 13

CDR3: CASSYGLAGGSSEQYF
DNA: TGTGCCAGCAGTTACGGGCTAGCGGGGGGGTCGAGCGAGCAGTACTTC
size: -
J: TRBJ2-7
V: TRBV6-5
D: TRBD2
length: 16

CDR3: CASSLTGGRNEKLFF
DNA: TGTGCCAGCAGCTTGACAGGGGGCAGAAATGAAAAACTGTTTTTT
size: -
J: TRBJ1-4
V: TRBV13
D: TRBD1
length: 15

CDR3: CASSLRTSGGIPSYEQYF
DNA: TGCGCCAGCAGCTTGAGGACTAGCGGGGGGATCCCCTCCTACGAGCAGTACTTC
size: -
J: TRBJ2-7
V: TRBV5-1
D: TRBD2
length: 18